This TCR beta chain derives from a study of blood T cell repertoires in COVID-19. The wider study: COVID-19 samples from acute and convalescent phases originated in the United States, Italy and Spain.

V was pared by 4 bases and J by 7 bases, with 11 bases of the junction left unmatched. This CDR3 is 17 amino acids long. CDR1 is SGHNT and CDR2 is YENEEA in the germline V gene. In the original processing: Researchers report that nucleated cell counts were estimated from reference gene primer amplification. Some clones are missing from TCRdb's copy, which holds only in-frame ones; the method was immunoSEQ multiplex PCR. That table is the source of V, J and clone size, and D and trimming were worked out from the DNA. The sample includes 30,000 to 40,000 clones, 75% to 90% of them seen just once. The chain carries TRBV11-3 and TRBJ2-1; TRBD2 matches at 12 bases. Sequenced material: peripheral blood. The receptor's source is a man in his 60s with active or convalescent COVID-19. The CDR3 DNA follows: TGTGCCAGCAGCTCCCCGCGACTAGCGGGAGCGGGTAATGAGCAGTTCTTC. Translating gives CASSSPRLAGAGNEQFF.